This passage covers 32 T cell receptor beta chains from one sample sequenced in a study of early stage breast cancer tumors. Clones were read by immunoSEQ multiplex PCR, and TCRdb kept only the in-frame ones, dropping some. This sample has about 31,000 clones, with roughly four fifths found just once. The sequencing sample was made of breast tumor tissue. These receptors were taken from a person in their twenties or thirties with breast cancer.

The J gene is TRBJ1-4, the V gene TRBV11-2, with TRBD1 matching over 7 bases. The J segment lost 4 bases and the V segment lost 4 bases, leaving 9 bases of the junction unmatched. The germline CDR1 and CDR2 sequences are SGHAT and FQNNGV. CDR3 length: 16 residues. CDR3 amino acids: CASSSTGVVGNEKLFF. The CDR3 coding sequence is TGTGCCAGCAGCTCAACAGGGGTGGTGGGTAATGAAAAACTGTTTTTT.

The chain uses TRBV7-9 and TRBJ1-1; no reliable D call. Germline loops: CDR1 SEHNR, CDR2 FQNEAQ (reference sequence). The CDR3 runs 16 residues. The V gene lost 3 bases and the J gene lost 0 bases, with 14 bases spanning the gap. The CDR3 loop is CASSLAPYLMNTEAFF. The CDR3 DNA reads TGTGCCAGCAGCTTGGCCCCCTATCTTATGAACACTGAAGCTTTCTTT.

The CDR3 DNA reads as TGCGCCAGCAGTGAGTCCCCCGGAGGGACTAGCTACCGGTGGGAGCAGTTCTTC. The encoded protein is CASSESPGGTSYRWEQFF. The chain combines TRBV10-1 with TRBJ2-1; 9 bases fit TRBD2. Germline CDR1 WNHNN, CDR2 SYGVQD (reference sequence). The CDR3 contains 18 residues. Trimming removed 0 bases from V and 10 bases from J; junction bases left unmatched: 16.

This sequence joins TRBV5-4 and TRBJ1-2, with no clear D. V dropped 1 base and J dropped 8 bases, with 15 bases sitting between them. Germline V gene sequence: CDR1 SGHNT, CDR2 YYREEE (reference sequence). This CDR3 has 14 amino acids. CDR3 coding DNA: TGTGCCAGCAGCTTGCTCGCCGCTCGCGAGGGCTACACCTTC. Amino acid sequence: CASSLLAAREGYTF.

This clone was detected a few times. The chain carries TRBV27 and TRBJ2-2; D possibly matches TRBD1 or TRBD2 (6 bases each). The CDR3 covers 15 residues. V gave up 2 bases and J gave up 8 bases, with 15 bases separating them. Looked up from germline, CDR1 is MNHEY and CDR2 is SMNVEV (reference sequence). CDR3 DNA: TGTGCCAGCAGTTTAGATTTGGGGGGCAGAGGGGAGCTGTTTTTT. Translation gives CASSLDLGGRGELFF.

The chain carries TRBV6-5 and TRBJ2-7; D is possibly TRBD1 (6 bases). Germline V CDR1 and CDR2: MNHEY, SVGAGI. Trimming removed 2 bases from V and 5 bases from J, with 16 bases in between. This CDR3 has 15 residues. The CDR3 sequence is CASSYAGGAYNEQYF. CDR3 DNA: TGTGCCAGCAGTTACGCTGGGGGCGCTTACAACGAGCAGTACTTC.

The sample holds a few counts of this clone. This sequence joins TRBV6-6 and TRBJ1-3; 7 bases fit TRBD1. Germline CDR1 is MNHNY and CDR2 is SVGAGI (reference sequence). This CDR3 contains 14 residues. The junction had 4 bases not matched to a gene; V was cut back by 6 bases and J by 2 bases. As DNA, the CDR3 is TGTGCCAGCAGGGCACAGGGGACTGGAAACACCATATATTTT. It yields the protein CASRAQGTGNTIYF.

In the case of this clone: This likely came from a read error, as a far larger clone is one base away. This chain links TRBV5-1 with TRBJ2-7, with D possibly being TRBD1 or TRBD2 (5 bases each). Between the trimmed V and J ends, which lost 2 bases and 0 bases, there was a span of 18 bases. The CDR3 consists of 17 residues. From germline, CDR1 is SGHRS and CDR2 YFSETQ. This chain's CDR3 is CASSFHSSGTRSYEQYF. The DNA of the CDR3 is TGCGCCAGCAGCTTCCATTCCTCCGGGACCCGCTCCTACGAGCAGTACTTC. The full variable domain, completed using reference TRBV5-1 and TRBJ2-7, is KAGVTQTPRYLIKTRGQQVTLSCSPISGHRSVSWYQQTPGQGLQFLFEYFSETQRNKGNFPGRFSGRQFSNSRSEMNVSTLELGDSALYLCASSFHSSGTRSYEQYFGPGTRLTVT.

The V and J genes are TRBV7-2 and TRBJ2-7; D gene uncertain. Germline V gene lookup returns CDR1 SGHTA and CDR2 FQGNSA. V lost 3 bases and J 3 bases, leaving 15 bases between the germline ends. This CDR3 spans 15 amino acids. The CDR3 DNA follows: TGTGCCAGCAGCTTTCGCCCAGAGACCAACTACGAGCAGTACTTC. Translated, it gives CASSFRPETNYEQYF. Full variable domain (rest looked up from reference TRBV7-2 and TRBJ2-7): GAGVSQSPSNKVTEKGKDVELRCDPISGHTALYWYRQSLGQGLEFLIYFQGNSAPDKSGLPSDRFSAERTGGSVSTLTIQRTQQEDSAVYLCASSFRPETNYEQYFGPGTRLTVT.

The rearrangement uses TRBV5-6 and TRBJ2-2, with TRBD2 as a possible D gene (6 bases). CDR3 length: 16 residues. Trimming removed 4 bases at V and 2 bases at J, with 15 bases between. Germline-derived CDR1 and CDR2 are SGHDT and YYEEEE. The CDR3 loop is CASSPNMGGNTGELFF. The CDR3 DNA follows: TGTGCCAGCAGCCCAAACATGGGGGGTAACACCGGGGAGCTGTTTTTT.

In DNA, the CDR3 is TGTGCCAGCAGCCCCTCAGGGGGAAGTGGAAACACCATATATTTT. Its translation: CASSPSGGSGNTIYF. This rearrangement joins TRBV14 to TRBJ1-3; the match to TRBD1 covers 7 bases. Germline V gene sequence: CDR1 SGHDN, CDR2 FVKESK. The junction had 6 bases not matched to a gene; V was cut back by 4 bases and J by 3 bases. This CDR3 contains 15 residues.

The CDR3 loop is CAWTAGTPGNEQFF. The CDR3 DNA reads TGTGCCTGGACGGCAGGGACCCCGGGGAATGAGCAGTTCTTC. This chain uses TRBV30 with TRBJ2-1, with D tentatively TRBD1 or TRBD2 (5 bases each). CDR1 GTSNPN and CDR2 SVGIG come from the germline V gene (reference sequence). V lost 4 bases and J 7 bases, leaving 17 bases between the germline ends. The CDR3 runs to 14 residues.

CDR3 sequence (DNA): TGCGCCAGCAGCCCGTCCGGAAGCACAGATACGCAGTATTTT. Protein product: CASSPSGSTDTQYF. The chain carries TRBV5-1 and TRBJ2-3, with no clear D. CDR1 is SGHRS, CDR2 YFSETQ, per germline. V lost 4 bases, J lost 0 bases, and 9 bases lay in between. The CDR3 has 14 residues.

The V gene is TRBV7-9, the J gene TRBJ2-7, with TRBD1 matching over 8 bases. The CDR3 covers 14 residues. The V segment lost 5 bases and the J segment 2 bases; nucleotides outside the gene matches: 5. Looked up from germline, CDR1 is SEHNR and CDR2 is FQNEAQ (reference sequence). The CDR3 reads CASSPRTGTYEQYF. The CDR3 DNA reads TGTGCCAGCAGCCCCCGGACAGGGACCTACGAGCAGTACTTC. Supplemented by reference TRBV7-9 and TRBJ2-7, the full variable domain reads DTGVSQNPRHKITKRGQNVTFRCDPISEHNRLYWYRQTLGQGPEFLTYFQNEAQLEKSRLLSDRFSAERPKGSFSTLEIQRTEQGDSAMYLCASSPRTGTYEQYFGPGTRLTVT.

CDR3 bases: TGTGCCAGCAGTGCGAACAGGGAGGGGCAGTACTTC. It specifies CASSANREGQYF. The chain employs TRBV7-8 and TRBJ2-7, with D maybe TRBD2 (7 bases). Per germline, CDR1 SGHVS and CDR2 FQNEAQ. The length of the CDR3 is 12 residues. V was trimmed by 6 bases and J by 9 bases, leaving 15 bases between them. Full variable domain (missing parts from reference TRBV7-8 and TRBJ2-7): GAGVSQSPRYKVAKRGQDVALRCDPISGHVSLFWYQQALGQGPEFLTYFQNEAQLDKSGLPSDRFFAERPEGSVSTLKIQRTQQEDSAVYLCASSANREGQYFGPGTRLTVT.

This chain links TRBV6-5 with TRBJ1-2, with D possibly matching TRBD1 (5 bases). Germline assignment: CDR1 MNHEY and CDR2 SVGAGI. V lost 0 bases, J lost 7 bases, and 15 bases lay in between. CDR3 length equals 15 residues. The CDR3 sequence: CASSYSTGGAPGYTF. In DNA form, the CDR3 reads TGTGCCAGCAGTTACTCGACCGGCGGGGCTCCTGGCTACACCTTC.

The chain uses TRBV30 and TRBJ2-5, with TRBD2 as a possible D gene (6 bases). Per germline, CDR1 GTSNPN and CDR2 SVGIG (reference sequence). Deletions cut 3 bases from V and 1 base from J, with 9 bases between. The CDR3 consists of 13 residues. The CDR3 is CAWSPGLQETQYF. Written as DNA, the CDR3 is TGTGCCTGGAGCCCGGGACTCCAAGAGACCCAGTACTTC.

This clone showed up just once. This rearrangement joins TRBV30 to TRBJ1-5; D is undetermined. V was pared by 0 bases and J by 0 bases, with 6 bases between. The CDR3 sequence is 14 residues long. CDR1 is GTSNPN, CDR2 SVGIG, per germline (reference sequence). The CDR3 loop reads CAWSVSGSNQPQHF. In nucleotides, the CDR3 is TGTGCCTGGAGTGTTTCCGGTAGCAATCAGCCCCAGCATTTT. Supplemented by reference TRBV30 and TRBJ1-5, the full variable domain reads SQTIHQWPATLVQPVGSPLSLECTVEGTSNPNLYWYRQAAGRGLQLLFYSVGIGQISSEVPQNLSASRPQDRQFILSSKKLLLSDSGFYLCAWSVSGSNQPQHFGDGTRLSIL.

The rearrangement links TRBV9 to TRBJ1-3, with D unresolved. V lost 0 bases and J lost 2, with 9 bases in between. The CDR3 loop spans 15 amino acids. Looked up from germline, CDR1 is SGDLS and CDR2 is YYNGEE. The CDR3 is CASSVAQGTGNTIYF. The CDR3, as DNA: TGTGCCAGCAGCGTAGCTCAAGGGACTGGAAACACCATATATTTT.

The V call is TRBV10-3, the J call TRBJ2-6; 9 nucleotides match TRBD1. This CDR3 is 17 amino acids long. The germline gives CDR1 ENHRY, CDR2 SYGVKD. Trimming cost V 10 bases and J 1 base; bases outside gene matches: 11. CDR3 sequence (DNA): TGTGCCACAGGGGAGGGGACAGGGATGTCTGGGGCCAACGTCCTGACTTTC. Translated, it gives CATGEGTGMSGANVLTF.

The chain links TRBV10-2 to TRBJ1-2, with D tentatively TRBD1 (5 bases). V lost 4 bases and J lost 2, with 8 bases in between. CDR3 length equals 13 residues. Per germline, CDR1 WSHSY and CDR2 SAAADI. In nucleotides, the CDR3 is TGCGCCAGCAGTGGGGACGGAAACTATGGCTACACCTTC. It specifies CASSGDGNYGYTF.

V is TRBV5-4 and J is TRBJ1-2; 7 bases match TRBD1. Germline CDR1 and CDR2: SGHNT and YYREEE (reference sequence). This CDR3 spans 14 amino acids. V was pared by 1 base and J by 4 bases, with 4 bases of the junction left unmatched. The CDR3 DNA sequence: TGTGCCAGCAGCTTGCTAGACAGGGTCTATGGCTACACCTTC. Translating it yields CASSLLDRVYGYTF.

The rearrangement links TRBV10-3 to TRBJ1-1; D perhaps matches TRBD1 (6 bases). CDR1 ENHRY and CDR2 SYGVKD come from the germline V gene. V was trimmed by 4 bases and J by 0 bases, leaving 9 bases between them. The CDR3 sequence is 14 residues long. Here the CDR3 reads CAISGGQMNTEAFF. CDR3 nucleotides: TGTGCCATCAGTGGAGGACAGATGAACACTGAAGCTTTCTTT.

This clone was seen just once. J is TRBJ2-2 and V is TRBV4-1; TRBD2 aligns across 10 bases. J was trimmed by 7 bases and V by 0 bases; bases with no gene match: 5. Germline V gives CDR1 MGHRA, CDR2 YSYEKL. This CDR3 has 16 residues. The DNA of the CDR3 is TGCGCCAGCAGCCAAGAAGCGGGAGGGCTCAACGGGGAGCTGTTTTTT. It encodes CASSQEAGGLNGELFF.

In DNA, the CDR3 is TGTGCCTGGCCACCCGGAAACATTCAGTACTTC. It translates to CAWPPGNIQYF. The genes are TRBV30 and TRBJ2-4; D remains unclear. The CDR3 has 11 residues. From germline, CDR1 is GTSNPN and CDR2 SVGIG (reference sequence). Trimming cost V 5 bases and J 6 bases, with 8 bases left between them.

The chain joins TRBV28 to TRBJ2-1; tentative D call: TRBD2 (6 bases). The germline V gene encodes CDR1 MDHEN and CDR2 SYDVKM. CDR3 length: 13 residues. Trimming pared 6 bases from V and 3 bases from J, leaving 9 bases between. The CDR3 spells CASRRDFYNEQFF. The DNA of the CDR3 is TGTGCCAGCAGAAGGGACTTCTACAATGAGCAGTTCTTC.

The rearrangement links TRBV30 to TRBJ2-3; the D is unclear. The CDR3 runs to 13 residues. Trimming stripped 4 bases from V and 0 bases from J, with 8 bases between. Per the germline V gene, CDR1 is GTSNPN and CDR2 is SVGIG (reference sequence). The CDR3 DNA is TGTGCCTGGAATCTAGTAAGCACAGATACGCAGTATTTT. This codes for CAWNLVSTDTQYF.

J is TRBJ1-2 and V is TRBV30; D is possibly TRBD1 (5 bases). Trimming shortened V by 5 bases and J by 1 base, and 14 bases separated the two germline ends. Germline-derived CDR1 and CDR2 are GTSNPN and SVGIG (reference sequence). This CDR3 has 14 residues. CDR3 bases: TGTGCCTGGGTGGGGACTCCACTTAACTATGGCTACACCTTC. Translation gives CAWVGTPLNYGYTF. The entire variable domain, with the rest obtained from reference TRBV30 and TRBJ1-2, is as follows: SQTIHQWPATLVQPVGSPLSLECTVEGTSNPNLYWYRQAAGRGLQLLFYSVGIGQISSEVPQNLSASRPQDRQFILSSKKLLLSDSGFYLCAWVGTPLNYGYTFGSGTRLTVV.

V usage is TRBV7-2 and J usage is TRBJ2-3, with TRBD2 matching over 7 bases. The CDR3 totals 16 residues. With 1 base clipped from V and 1 base from J, the junction kept 5 bases outside the gene matches. CDR1 is SGHTA, CDR2 FQGNSA, per germline. The CDR3 bases are TGTGCCAGCAGCTTAGTCGGGCTAGCGGGCACAGATACGCAGTATTTT. Translating it yields CASSLVGLAGTDTQYF.

The chain joins TRBV11-2 to TRBJ2-1, with unresolved D. The CDR3 is 15 residues long. Germline V gene lookup returns CDR1 SGHAT and CDR2 FQNNGV. Trimming took off 1 base at V and 0 bases at J, with 7 bases between the two ends. CDR3 coding DNA: TGTGCCAGCAGCTTAGCCGGCTCCTCCTACAATGAGCAGTTCTTC. It specifies CASSLAGSSYNEQFF.

The V call is TRBV5-8, the J call TRBJ2-1; TRBD1 aligns across 7 bases. From germline, CDR1 is SGHTS and CDR2 YDEGEE. V lost 7 bases and J lost 4; bases outside the gene matches: 11. This CDR3 is built from 15 residues. The CDR3 DNA reads as TGTGCCAGCGGAAGACAGGGAAGGGGGTACAATGAGCAGTTCTTC. Translation: CASGRQGRGYNEQFF.

V is TRBV9 and J is TRBJ2-1; 13 nucleotides match TRBD2. CDR3 size: 15 residues. J gave up 6 bases and V 4 bases, and 4 bases lay outside the gene matches. The germline gives CDR1 SGDLS, CDR2 YYNGEE. In DNA form, the CDR3 reads TGTGCCAGCAGCTTTCGACTAGCGGGAGGCAATGAGCAGTTCTTC. Residues: CASSFRLAGGNEQFF.